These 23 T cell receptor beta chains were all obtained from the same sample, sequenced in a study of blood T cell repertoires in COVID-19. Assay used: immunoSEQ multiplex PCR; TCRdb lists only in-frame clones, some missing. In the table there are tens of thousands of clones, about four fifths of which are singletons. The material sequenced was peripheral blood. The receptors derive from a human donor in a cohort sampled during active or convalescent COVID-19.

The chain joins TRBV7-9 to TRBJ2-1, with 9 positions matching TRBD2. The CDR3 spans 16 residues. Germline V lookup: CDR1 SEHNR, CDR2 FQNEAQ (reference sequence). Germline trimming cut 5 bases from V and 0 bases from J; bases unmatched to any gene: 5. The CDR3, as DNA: TGTGCCAGCAGCCCGGCGGGGGGGAGCTCCTACAATGAGCAGTTCTTC. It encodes CASSPAGGSSYNEQFF.

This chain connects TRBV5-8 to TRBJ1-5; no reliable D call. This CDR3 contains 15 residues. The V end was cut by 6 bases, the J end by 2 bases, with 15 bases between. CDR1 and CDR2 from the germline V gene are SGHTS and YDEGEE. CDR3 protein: CASTRSGAGNQPQHF. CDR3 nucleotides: TGTGCCAGCACCCGATCGGGAGCTGGCAATCAGCCCCAGCATTTT. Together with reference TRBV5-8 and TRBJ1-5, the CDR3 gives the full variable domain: EAGVTQSPTHLIKTRGQQATLRCSPISGHTSVYWYQQALGLGLQFLLWYDEGEERNRGNFPPRFSGRQFPNYSSELNVNALELEDSALYLCASTRSGAGNQPQHFGDGTRLSIL.

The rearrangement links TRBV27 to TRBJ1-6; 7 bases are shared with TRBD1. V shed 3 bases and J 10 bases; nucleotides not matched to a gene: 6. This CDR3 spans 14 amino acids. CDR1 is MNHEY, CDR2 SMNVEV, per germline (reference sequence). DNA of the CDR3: TGTGCCAGCAGTTTCTTCCAGGGGGGATCACCCCTCCACTTT. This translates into CASSFFQGGSPLHF.

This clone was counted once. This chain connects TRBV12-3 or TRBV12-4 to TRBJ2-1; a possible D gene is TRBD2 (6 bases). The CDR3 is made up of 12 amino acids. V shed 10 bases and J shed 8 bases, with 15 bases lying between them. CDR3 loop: CATRDSSHEQFF. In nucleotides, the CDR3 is TGTGCCACCCGGGACTCCTCGCATGAGCAGTTCTTC.

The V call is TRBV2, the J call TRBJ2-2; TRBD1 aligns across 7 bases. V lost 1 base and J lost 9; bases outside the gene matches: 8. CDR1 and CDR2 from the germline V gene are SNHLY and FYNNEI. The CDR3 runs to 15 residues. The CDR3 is CASSEEGTVRWELFF. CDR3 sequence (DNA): TGTGCCAGCAGTGAAGAGGGGACAGTAAGGTGGGAGCTGTTTTTT.

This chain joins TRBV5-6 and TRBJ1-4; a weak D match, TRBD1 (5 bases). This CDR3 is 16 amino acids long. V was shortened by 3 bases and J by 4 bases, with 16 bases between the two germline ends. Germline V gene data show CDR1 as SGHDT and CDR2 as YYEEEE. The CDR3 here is CASSSGGGVINEKLFF. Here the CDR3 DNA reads TGTGCCAGCAGCTCTGGGGGAGGGGTGATTAATGAAAAACTGTTTTTT.

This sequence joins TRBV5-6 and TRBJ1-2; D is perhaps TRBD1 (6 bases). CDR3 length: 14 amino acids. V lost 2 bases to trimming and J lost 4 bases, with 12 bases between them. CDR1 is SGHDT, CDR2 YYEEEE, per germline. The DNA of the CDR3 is TGTGCCAGCAGCTTCCCCGGACAGTTCTATGGCTACACCTTC. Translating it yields CASSFPGQFYGYTF.

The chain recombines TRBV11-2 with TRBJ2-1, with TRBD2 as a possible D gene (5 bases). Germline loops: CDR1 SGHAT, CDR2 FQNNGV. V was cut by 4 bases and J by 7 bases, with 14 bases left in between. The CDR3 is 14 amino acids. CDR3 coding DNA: TGTGCCAGCAGCTCACTAGGTGGACGGAATGAGCAGTTCTTC. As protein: CASSSLGGRNEQFF.

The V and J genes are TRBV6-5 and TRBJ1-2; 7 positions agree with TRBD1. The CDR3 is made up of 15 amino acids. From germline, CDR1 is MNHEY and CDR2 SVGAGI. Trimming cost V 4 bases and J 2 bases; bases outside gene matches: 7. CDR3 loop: CASSWSTGSNYGYTF. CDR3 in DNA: TGTGCCAGCAGTTGGTCGACAGGGAGCAACTATGGCTACACCTTC.

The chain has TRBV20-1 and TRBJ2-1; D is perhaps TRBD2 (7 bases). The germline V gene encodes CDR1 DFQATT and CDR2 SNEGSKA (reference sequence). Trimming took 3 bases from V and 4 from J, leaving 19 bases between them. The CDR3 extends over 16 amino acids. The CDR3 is CSASLGVGGQYNEQFF. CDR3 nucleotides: TGCAGTGCTAGTTTAGGGGTCGGGGGGCAGTACAATGAGCAGTTCTTC.

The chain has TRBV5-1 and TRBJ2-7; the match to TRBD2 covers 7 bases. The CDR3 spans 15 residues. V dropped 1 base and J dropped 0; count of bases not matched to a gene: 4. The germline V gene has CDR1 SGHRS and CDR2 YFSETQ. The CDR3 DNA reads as TGCGCCAGCAGCTTGCCGGGGACTACCTCCTACGAGCAGTACTTC. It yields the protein CASSLPGTTSYEQYF. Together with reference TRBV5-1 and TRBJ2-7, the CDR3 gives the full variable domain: KAGVTQTPRYLIKTRGQQVTLSCSPISGHRSVSWYQQTPGQGLQFLFEYFSETQRNKGNFPGRFSGRQFSNSRSEMNVSTLELGDSALYLCASSLPGTTSYEQYFGPGTRLTVT.

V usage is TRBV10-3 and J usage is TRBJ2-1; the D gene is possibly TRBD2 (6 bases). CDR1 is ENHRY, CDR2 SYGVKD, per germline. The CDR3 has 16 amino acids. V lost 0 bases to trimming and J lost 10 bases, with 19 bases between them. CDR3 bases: TGTGCCATCAGTGAGTCAGGCAGGTCCGGGGGAGACGAGCAGTTCTTC. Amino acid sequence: CAISESGRSGGDEQFF.

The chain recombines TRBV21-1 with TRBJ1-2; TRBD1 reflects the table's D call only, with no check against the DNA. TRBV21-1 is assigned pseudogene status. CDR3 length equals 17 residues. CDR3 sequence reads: CASSKAQDRVFNYGYTF. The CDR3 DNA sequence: TGTGCCAGCAGCAAAGCACAGGACAGGGTGTTTAACTATGGCTACACCTTC.

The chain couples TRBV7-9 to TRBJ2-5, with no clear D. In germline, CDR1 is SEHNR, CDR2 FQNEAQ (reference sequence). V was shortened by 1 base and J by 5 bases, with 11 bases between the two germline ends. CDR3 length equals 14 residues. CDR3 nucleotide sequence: TGTGCCAGCAGCTTAGTAACCGGGTTGGAGACCCAGTACTTC. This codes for CASSLVTGLETQYF.

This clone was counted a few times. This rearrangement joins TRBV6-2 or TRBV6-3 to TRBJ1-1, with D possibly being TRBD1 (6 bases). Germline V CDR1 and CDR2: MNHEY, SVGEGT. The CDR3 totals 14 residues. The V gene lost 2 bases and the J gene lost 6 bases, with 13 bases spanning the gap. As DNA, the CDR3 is TGTGCCAGCAGTTACCAACAGGGTAGCCCTGAAGCTTTCTTT. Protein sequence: CASSYQQGSPEAFF.

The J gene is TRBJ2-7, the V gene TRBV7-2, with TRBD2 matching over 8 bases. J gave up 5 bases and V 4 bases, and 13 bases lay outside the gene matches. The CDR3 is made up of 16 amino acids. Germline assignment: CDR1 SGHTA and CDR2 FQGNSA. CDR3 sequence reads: CASSSRGGGILDEQYF. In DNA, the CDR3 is TGTGCCAGCAGCTCCCGGGGGGGTGGGATACTTGACGAGCAGTACTTC. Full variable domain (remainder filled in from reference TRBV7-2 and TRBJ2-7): GAGVSQSPSNKVTEKGKDVELRCDPISGHTALYWYRQSLGQGLEFLIYFQGNSAPDKSGLPSDRFSAERTGGSVSTLTIQRTQQEDSAVYLCASSSRGGGILDEQYFGPGTRLTVT.

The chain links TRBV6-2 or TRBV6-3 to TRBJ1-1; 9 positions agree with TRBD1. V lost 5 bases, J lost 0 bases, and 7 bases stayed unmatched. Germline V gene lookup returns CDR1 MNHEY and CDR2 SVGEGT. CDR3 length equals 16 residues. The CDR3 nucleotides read TGTGCCAGCAGTAAATACAGGGGGCTCATGAACACTGAAGCTTTCTTT. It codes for CASSKYRGLMNTEAFF.

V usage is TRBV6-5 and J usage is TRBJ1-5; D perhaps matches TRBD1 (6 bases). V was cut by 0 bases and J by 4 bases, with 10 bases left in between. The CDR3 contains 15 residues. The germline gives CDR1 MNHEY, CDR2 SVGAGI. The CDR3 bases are TGTGCCAGCAGTTACTCAAATCAGGGGAATCAGCCCCAGCATTTT. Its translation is CASSYSNQGNQPQHF.

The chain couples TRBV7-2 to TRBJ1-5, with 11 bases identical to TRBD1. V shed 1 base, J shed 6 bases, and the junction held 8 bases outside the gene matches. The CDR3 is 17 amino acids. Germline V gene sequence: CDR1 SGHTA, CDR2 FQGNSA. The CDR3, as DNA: TGTGCCAGCAGCTTAGGGGTAAGGACAGGGGGCAGTCAGCCCCAGCATTTT. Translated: CASSLGVRTGGSQPQHF.

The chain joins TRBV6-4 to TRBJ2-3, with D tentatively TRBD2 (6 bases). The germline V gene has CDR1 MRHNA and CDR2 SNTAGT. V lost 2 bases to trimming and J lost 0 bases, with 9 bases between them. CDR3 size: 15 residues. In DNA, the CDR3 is TGTGCCAGCAGTGACGGGGCGGGGAGCACAGATACGCAGTATTTT. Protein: CASSDGAGSTDTQYF.

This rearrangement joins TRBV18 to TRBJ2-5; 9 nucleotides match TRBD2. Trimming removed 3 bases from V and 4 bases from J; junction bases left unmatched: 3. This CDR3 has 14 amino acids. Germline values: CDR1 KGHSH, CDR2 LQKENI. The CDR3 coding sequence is TGTGCCAGCTCACCTAGCGGGGGCCCAGAGACCCAGTACTTC. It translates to CASSPSGGPETQYF.

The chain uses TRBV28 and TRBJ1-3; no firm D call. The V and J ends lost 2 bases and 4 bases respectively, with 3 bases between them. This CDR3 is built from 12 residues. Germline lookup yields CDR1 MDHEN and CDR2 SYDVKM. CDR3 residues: CASSLQGNTIYF. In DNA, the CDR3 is TGTGCCAGCAGTTTACAGGGAAACACCATATATTTT.

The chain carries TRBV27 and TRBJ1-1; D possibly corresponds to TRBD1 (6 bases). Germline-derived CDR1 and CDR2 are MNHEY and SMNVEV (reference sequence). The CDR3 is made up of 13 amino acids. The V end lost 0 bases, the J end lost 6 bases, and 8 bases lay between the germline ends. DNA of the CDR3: TGTGCCAGCAGTTTATCGGCAGGGGCTGAAGCTTTCTTT. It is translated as CASSLSAGAEAFF.